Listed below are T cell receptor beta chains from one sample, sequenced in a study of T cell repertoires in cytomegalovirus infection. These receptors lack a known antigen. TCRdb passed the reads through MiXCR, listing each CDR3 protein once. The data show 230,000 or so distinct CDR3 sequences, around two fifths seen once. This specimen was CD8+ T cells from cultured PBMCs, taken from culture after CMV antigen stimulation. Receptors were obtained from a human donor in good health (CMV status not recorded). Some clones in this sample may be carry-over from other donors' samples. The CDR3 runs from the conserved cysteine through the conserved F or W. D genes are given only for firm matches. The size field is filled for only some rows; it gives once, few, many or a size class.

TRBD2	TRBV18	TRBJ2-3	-	CASSFLRNSGREVTDTQYF	TGTGCCAGCTCCTTCCTCCGAAATAGCGGGAGAGAGGTCACAGATACGCAGTATTTT
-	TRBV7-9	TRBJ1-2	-	CASSAPGTRRNYGYTF	TGTGCCAGCAGCGCTCCCGGGACAAGAAGGAACTATGGCTACACCTTC
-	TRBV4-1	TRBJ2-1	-	CASSHLGAEQFF	TGCGCCAGCAGCCACCTGGGGGCTGAGCAGTTCTTC
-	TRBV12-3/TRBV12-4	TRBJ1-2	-	CASSPLTTGFYGYTF	TGTGCCAGCAGCCCACTTACGACGGGCTTCTATGGCTACACCTTC
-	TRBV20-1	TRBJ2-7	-	CSASPGYDEQYF	TGCAGTGCTAGTCCCGGGTACGACGAGCAGTACTTC
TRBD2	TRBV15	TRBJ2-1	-	CATSRDFTSGHNEQFF	TGTGCCACCAGCAGAGATTTCACTAGCGGTCACAATGAGCAGTTCTTC
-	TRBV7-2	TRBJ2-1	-	CASSLAGGGNEQFF	TGTGCCAGCAGCTTAGCGGGAGGGGGCAATGAGCAGTTCTTC
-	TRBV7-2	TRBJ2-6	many	CASSPGANVLTF	TGTGCCAGCAGCCCCGGGGCCAACGTCCTGACTTTC
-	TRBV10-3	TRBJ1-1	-	CATLKDTEAFF	TGTGCCACCCTTAAGGACACTGAAGCTTTCTTT
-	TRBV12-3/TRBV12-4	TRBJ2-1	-	CASSSVDGSSYNEQFF	TGTGCCAGCAGTTCCGTCGACGGGAGCTCCTACAATGAGCAGTTCTTC
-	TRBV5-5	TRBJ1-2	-	CASSNTRNYGYTF	TGTGCCAGCAGCAACACGAGAAACTATGGCTACACCTTC
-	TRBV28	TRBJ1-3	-	CASRHLERSGNTIYF	TGTGCCAGCAGACACCTCGAACGCTCTGGAAACACCATATATTTT
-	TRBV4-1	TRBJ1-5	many	CASSHGAGPGQPQHF	TGCGCCAGCAGCCATGGTGCGGGGCCAGGTCAGCCCCAGCATTTT
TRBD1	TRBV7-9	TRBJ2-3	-	CASSAGQGAFTDTQYF	TGTGCCAGCAGCGCGGGACAGGGGGCCTTCACAGATACGCAGTATTTT
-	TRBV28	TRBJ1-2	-	CASSLYPSRAGGYTF	TGTGCCAGCAGTTTATACCCAAGCAGGGCGGGTGGCTACACCTTC
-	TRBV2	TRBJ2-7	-	CASRTRDTRALYEQYF	TGTGCCAGCAGGACTCGAGACACCCGGGCGCTCTACGAGCAGTACTTC
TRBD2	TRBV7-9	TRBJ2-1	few	CASSTRLAPYNNEQFF	TGTGCCAGCAGCACCCGACTAGCGCCGTATAACAATGAGCAGTTCTTC
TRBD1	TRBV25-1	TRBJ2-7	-	CASRSGTGDGQYF	TGTGCCAGCAGATCCGGGACAGGGGATGGGCAGTACTTC
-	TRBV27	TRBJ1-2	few	CASTRPGGQGYTF	TGTGCCAGCACCCGACCCGGGGGGCAAGGCTACACCTTC
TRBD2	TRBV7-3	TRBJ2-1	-	CASSLALAGDYNEQFF	TGTGCCAGCAGCTTAGCACTAGCGGGAGACTACAATGAGCAGTTCTTC